What follows is one T cell receptor beta chain and its context. Antigen: not known. The data stem from a study of graft-versus-host responses after intestinal transplantation. About the study: Anti-thymocyte globulin induction preceded 2 to 4 years of tacrolimus and steroid maintenance in all recipients. Study-level findings and limits: Association was observed between peak circulating GvH clone levels and early post-transplant HvG declines.

Trimming pared 1 base from V and 2 bases from J, leaving 18 bases between. Germline-derived CDR1 and CDR2 are MNHNS and SASEGT. The CDR3 has 17 amino acids. Method: immunoSEQ multiplex PCR; TCRdb's copy keeps in-frame clones and lacks some. The data hold approximately 130,000 clones, with around 90% observed a single time. The receptor comes from a human donor who received an intestinal transplant. This chain uses TRBV6-1 with TRBJ2-7, with D possibly TRBD1 on 6 matching bases. Sequences were derived from unstimulated CD4+ T cells sorted from spleen or lymph node cells, sampled before intestinal transplant. The DNA of the CDR3 is TGTGCCAGCAGTGAAGTCAGTTCCGGGACACTAACCTACGAGCAGTACTTC. Amino acids: CASSEVSSGTLTYEQYF.